A selection of T cell receptor beta chains follows, all from one sample in a study of blood T cell repertoires in COVID-19. Here immunoSEQ multiplex PCR was the method, and the copy in TCRdb shows in-frame clones only, minus some. The profile shows 26,000 or so clones, roughly 91% of them singletons. Source material: peripheral blood. All receptors come from a human donor in a cohort sampled during active COVID-19. The donor label of this sample is uncertain. The conserved cysteine and the conserved F or W are not part of the CDR3 here. Size is omitted from some rows. Given values are once, few, many or a class for expanded clones.

clone size	V gene	CDR3 length	J gene	CDR3 protein
-	TRBV6-1	14	TRBJ1-4	ASSESGTLRGEKLF
-	TRBV7-9	13	TRBJ1-5	ASSPLGGRDQPQH
-	TRBV24-1	16	TRBJ2-2	ATSDSTGGAANTGELF
few	TRBV5-5	10	TRBJ2-2	ASTEITGELF
-	TRBV6-5	13	TRBJ2-3	ASSYSGTTTDTQY
-	TRBV7-9	11	TRBJ2-5	ASSLLGRETQY
-	TRBV25-1	11	TRBJ2-7	ASSGAGVYEQY
-	TRBV29-1	11	TRBJ2-5	SVGGRGQETQY
-	TRBV27	12	TRBJ2-5	ASSFAGARKTQY
-	TRBV12-3/TRBV12-4	9	TRBJ2-1	ASSPWPEQF
-	TRBV14	11	TRBJ1-5	ASSQQGDQPQH
-	TRBV5-1	12	TRBJ1-1	ASSLGRGDTEAF
-	TRBV5-1	15	TRBJ2-1	ASSRSPQGRSYNEQF
-	TRBV5-4	14	TRBJ2-6	ASSSRRGSGANVLT
-	TRBV7-8	14	TRBJ2-5	ASSLIGQGGPETQY
-	TRBV28	14	TRBJ1-1	ASSLAGTGALAEAF
-	TRBV5-1	12	TRBJ1-4	ASSGGATNEKLF
-	TRBV5-4	14	TRBJ2-2	ASSSRTGANTGELF
-	TRBV25-1	13	TRBJ1-4	ASSESLGLGEKLF
-	TRBV19	13	TRBJ1-5	ASRPGTGGNQPQH
-	TRBV3-1/TRBV3-2	17	TRBJ2-3	ASSRIGTSGGGETDTQY
-	TRBV11-3	11	TRBJ2-2	ASSLGYTGELF
medium-sized	TRBV6-6	13	TRBJ2-7	ASSPAGGNSYEQY
-	TRBV5-1	12	TRBJ2-7	ASSLEAGMHEQY
once	TRBV27	17	TRBJ2-2	ASSLRQGTIEANTGELF
-	TRBV7-2	14	TRBJ2-3	ASSSTSGGGSDTQY
once	TRBV6-5	12	TRBJ1-3	ASSDRLGGNTIY
-	TRBV7-2	12	TRBJ2-3	ASSLVRAGDTQY
-	TRBV4-3	15	TRBJ1-2	ASSQTGQGASFGGYT
-	TRBV28	12	TRBJ2-7	ASSLPGGNYEQY
-	TRBV5-1	14	TRBJ1-4	ASSLLLGQGGEKLF
-	TRBV5-1	17	TRBJ1-6	ASSLRYEGGSSYNSPLH
once	TRBV9	13	TRBJ2-3	ASSVDSGYTDTQY
once	TRBV6-6	10	TRBJ1-2	ASTRDGVGYT
-	TRBV14	13	TRBJ2-1	ASSQAGGPHNEQF
-	TRBV28	11	TRBJ2-5	ASLIVGGETQY
-	TRBV5-6	14	TRBJ1-5	ASSGGTGRWSQPQH
-	TRBV19	13	TRBJ1-1	ASSTAGTGVVEAF
once	TRBV7-3	12	TRBJ2-3	ASSIGTSTDTQY
-	TRBV19	13	TRBJ1-1	ASSRDRLMNTEAF
once	TRBV3-1/TRBV3-2	12	TRBJ1-6	ASSHRDYNSPLH
-	TRBV27	11	TRBJ2-3	ASSFGGTDTQY
-	TRBV5-1	12	TRBJ2-3	ASRPSGATDTQY
once	TRBV5-6	12	TRBJ2-7	ASSLGAKGSEQY
-	TRBV28	13	TRBJ2-5	ASSLLTGIQETQY
-	TRBV6-2/TRBV6-3	12	TRBJ2-5	ASSYILGNGAQY
-	TRBV7-8	13	TRBJ1-4	ASSLARDRVEKLF
-	TRBV2	13	TRBJ2-7	ASRLTGGSSYEQY
-	TRBV5-4	15	TRBJ1-2	ASSLDKAGNPNYGYT
few	TRBV5-8	15	TRBJ1-2	ASSLDVDRGLSSGYT
-	TRBV2	12	TRBJ1-2	ASSEVGQGGGYT
-	TRBV11-3	14	TRBJ2-1	ASSSHRGGSYNEQF
few	TRBV9	13	TRBJ2-2	ASSVSSGGAGELF
-	TRBV10-3	11	TRBJ2-1	AISLDSYNEQF
-	TRBV6-2/TRBV6-3	12	TRBJ2-2	ASSLTGGTGELF
-	TRBV2	12	TRBJ2-1	ASSRLASGNEQF
-	TRBV9	13	TRBJ1-4	ASSVDTGANEKLF
-	TRBV7-2	13	TRBJ2-7	ASSLVRDFSAEQY
-	TRBV10-3	11	TRBJ2-3	AIGLAGEDTQY
-	TRBV5-1	12	TRBJ1-1	ATARARGDTEAF